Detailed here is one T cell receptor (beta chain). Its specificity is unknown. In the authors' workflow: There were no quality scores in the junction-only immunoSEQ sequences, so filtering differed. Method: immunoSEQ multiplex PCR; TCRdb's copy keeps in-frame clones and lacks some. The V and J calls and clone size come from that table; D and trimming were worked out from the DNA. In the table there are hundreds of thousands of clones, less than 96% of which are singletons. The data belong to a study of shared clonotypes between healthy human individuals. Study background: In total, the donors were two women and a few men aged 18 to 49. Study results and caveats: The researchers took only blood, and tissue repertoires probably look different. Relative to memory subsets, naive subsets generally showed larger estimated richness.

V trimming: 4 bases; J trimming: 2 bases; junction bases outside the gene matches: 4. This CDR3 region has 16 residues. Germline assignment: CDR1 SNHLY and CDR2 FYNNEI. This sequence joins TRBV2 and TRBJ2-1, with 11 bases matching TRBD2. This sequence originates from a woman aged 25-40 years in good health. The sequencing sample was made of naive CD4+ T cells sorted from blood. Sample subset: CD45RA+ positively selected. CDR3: CASSVGGLAAYNEQFF. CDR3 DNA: TGTGCCAGCAGTGTGGGGGGACTAGCGGCCTACAATGAGCAGTTCTTC. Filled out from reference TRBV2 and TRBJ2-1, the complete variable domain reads EPEVTQTPSHQVTQMGQEVILRCVPISNHLYFYWYRQILGQKVEFLVSFYNNEISEKSEIFDDQFSVERPDGSNFTLKIRSTKLEDSAMYFCASSVGGLAAYNEQFFGPGTRLTVL.